This TCR beta chain was profiled in a study of OX40 agonist ivuxolimab in advanced cancers. Looking at the study overall: Intravenous ivuxolimab was administered to patients every 2 weeks at 0.01 to 10 mg/kg.

Sequencing used immunoSEQ multiplex PCR; TCRdb keeps in-frame clones, though not all of them. The sample has tens of thousands of clones; roughly 80% are singletons. The germline V gene encodes CDR1 SSHAT and CDR2 FNYEAQ (reference sequence). This CDR3 comprises 16 residues. V shed 4 bases and J 4 bases; nucleotides not matched to a gene: 4. The clonotype originates from an adult with an advanced solid tumor such as melanoma, head and neck, liver or kidney cancer. Sequencing was performed on CD4+ or CD8+ T cells sorted from blood, taken in a trial of the OX40 agonist ivuxolimab. This chain uses TRBV7-7 with TRBJ2-5; 15 bases agree with TRBD2. In nucleotides, the CDR3 is TGTGCCAGCAGCTACGGACTAGCGGGAGGGGGAGAGACCCAGTACTTC. Amino acids: CASSYGLAGGGETQYF.